This TCR beta chain appears in the sequencing data of a study of immune characterization of retroperitoneal liposarcoma. MiXCR, applied by TCRdb to the PCR reads, yields one record per CDR3 protein. The repertoire holds approximately 7,100 distinct CDR3 sequences, with around 30% as singletons. By share of the sample, this clonotype is medium-sized. The sample taken for sequencing was tumor tissue. The origin of this receptor is a female donor with retroperitoneal liposarcoma.

The CDR3 DNA follows: TGTGCCAGCAGTCAGGGCGGGAGTTGGAAGACCCAGTACTTC. It translates to CASSQGGSWKTQYF. The chain combines TRBV6-1 with TRBJ2-5; the match to TRBD2 covers 7 bases. Unmatched junction bases numbered 9, after V lost 5 bases and J lost 6 bases. The germline CDR1 and CDR2 sequences are MNHNS and SASEGT. CDR3 length: 14 amino acids.